The rows below give T cell receptor beta chains drawn from one sample of a study of CD8+ T cells in alopecia areata. The protocol was immunoSEQ multiplex PCR, while the TCRdb copy is restricted to in-frame clones and leaves out a portion. This table holds about 180,000 clones, 53% found once. Sample: CD8+ T cells sorted from blood, taken at week 24, from a patient treated with tofacitinib. These receptors all stem from a human donor with alopecia areata. The CDR3 runs from the conserved cysteine through the conserved F or W. Fields, in order: V gene, D gene, J gene, clone size, CDR3 DNA, CDR3 protein. The D gene is left open where the match is weak. Size values are once, few and many counts, or a class for expanded clones, and some rows have none.

TRBV5-6	-	TRBJ1-4	-	TGTGCCAGCGGCCTGGGGGATGAAAATGAAAAACTGTTTTTT	CASGLGDENEKLFF
TRBV7-9	TRBD1	TRBJ1-2	-	TGTGCCAGCAGCTTAGGGACAGGGAACAATGGCTACACCTTC	CASSLGTGNNGYTF
TRBV2	-	TRBJ1-1	-	TGTGCCAGCTGGGCCGGGGGCGGCACTGAAGCTTTCTTT	CASWAGGGTEAFF
TRBV6-6	-	TRBJ1-1	-	TGTGCCAGCAGTTACCGGACAGTTTACACTGAAGCTTTCTTT	CASSYRTVYTEAFF
TRBV19	-	TRBJ1-2	-	TGTGCCAGTAGCCAGGGAGGACCCTACACCTTC	CASSQGGPYTF
TRBV9	TRBD1	TRBJ1-5	-	TGTGCCAGCAGTCTGGGACAGGGGGTCGGACAGCCCCAGCATTTT	CASSLGQGVGQPQHF
TRBV27	TRBD2	TRBJ2-1	-	TGTGCCAGCAGAACTAGCGGGGGTCGGAATGAGCAGTTCTTC	CASRTSGGRNEQFF
TRBV27	-	TRBJ2-3	once	TGTGCCAGCAGTTTAGTCCCGGCCGATACGCAGTATTTT	CASSLVPADTQYF
TRBV7-9	TRBD2	TRBJ2-7	-	TGTGCCACCGGGGGGGCTGAAACCTACGAGCAGTACTTC	CATGGAETYEQYF
TRBV6-6	-	TRBJ2-6	-	TGTGCCAGCTGGAAAAGGACTGGGGCCAACGTCCTGACTTTC	CASWKRTGANVLTF
TRBV7-3	TRBD1	TRBJ2-5	-	TGTGCCAGCAGCTTAGGGACAGGGAGCGGGGTGCAGTACTTC	CASSLGTGSGVQYF
TRBV11-2	TRBD2	TRBJ2-1	-	TGTGCCAGCAGCAGGACTAGCGGGGGAATTAGCTCCTACAATGAGCAGTTCTTC	CASSRTSGGISSYNEQFF
TRBV5-6	TRBD2	TRBJ2-3	-	TGTGCCAGCAGCCCAGGAGCGGGGGCAACAGATACGCAGTATTTT	CASSPGAGATDTQYF
TRBV30	-	TRBJ1-6	-	TGTGCCTGGAGTGAGTACAGGAATTCACCCCTCCACTTT	CAWSEYRNSPLHF
TRBV5-6	TRBD1	TRBJ1-2	-	TGTGCCAGCAGCCCCGACAGGGTCCATGGCTACACCTTC	CASSPDRVHGYTF
TRBV30	TRBD1	TRBJ2-3	-	TGTGCCTCGATGAATGAGGGACAGTCCAAGTATTTT	CASMNEGQSKYF
TRBV29-1	-	TRBJ2-6	-	TGCAGCGTTGACCAGGGAACTGGGGCCAACGTCCTGACTTTC	CSVDQGTGANVLTF
TRBV2	TRBD1	TRBJ1-5	-	TGTGCCAGCAGACCCTCAGGGTCCGGGACAGAGGTTCAGCCCCAGCATTTT	CASRPSGSGTEVQPQHF
TRBV5-6	-	TRBJ1-4	-	TGTGCCAGCAGCTCCGGGACATCGGGGGAAAAACTGTTTTTT	CASSSGTSGEKLFF
TRBV5-1	-	TRBJ1-5	few	TGCGCCAGCAGCTTGGCGGCAGAGAGGGGCAATCAGCCCCAGCATTTT	CASSLAAERGNQPQHF
TRBV4-3	TRBD2	TRBJ2-1	-	TGCGCCAGCAGCCAAGGGTCGGGGGGAAACAATGAGCAGTTCTTC	CASSQGSGGNNEQFF
TRBV7-9	TRBD1	TRBJ2-1	-	TGTGCCAGCAGCTTAATCTTAGGACAGGACAATGAGCAGTTCTTC	CASSLILGQDNEQFF
TRBV29-1	-	TRBJ2-3	few	TGCAGCGTTTCTCGTCCAGATACGCAGTATTTT	CSVSRPDTQYF
TRBV30	TRBD1	TRBJ2-7	few	TGTGCCTGGAGTTTGGGACAGGGCTCCTACGAGCAGTACTTC	CAWSLGQGSYEQYF
TRBV12-5	-	TRBJ2-3	once	TGTGCTAGTGGTCCTGGGCATACGCAGTATTTT	CASGPGHTQYF
TRBV9	-	TRBJ2-7	few	TGTGCCAGCAGCCCACTCCTGCAGGGGCTCGAGCAGTACTTC	CASSPLLQGLEQYF
TRBV5-4	-	TRBJ2-7	-	TGTGCCAGCAGACAGGAGAGCTCCTACGAGCAGTACTTC	CASRQESSYEQYF
TRBV7-8	-	TRBJ2-7	-	TGTGCCAGCAGCTTAGACAGGGCCTACGAGCAGTACTTC	CASSLDRAYEQYF
TRBV7-3	-	TRBJ2-7	-	TGTGCCAGCAGCTTAAATGGGGGAGGCTCCGAGCAGTACTTC	CASSLNGGGSEQYF
TRBV4-1	-	TRBJ1-5	few	TGCGCCAGCAGCCTTACGAGTGGGGAGAATCAGCCCCAGCATTTT	CASSLTSGENQPQHF
TRBV9	-	TRBJ1-1	-	TGTGCCAGCAGCCCGAAGGGAAGGAACACTGAAGCTTTCTTT	CASSPKGRNTEAFF
TRBV29-1	TRBD1	TRBJ2-7	few	TGCAGCGTTGAAGGGACAGGGGTTACCTACGAGCAGTACTTC	CSVEGTGVTYEQYF
TRBV9	TRBD1	TRBJ1-1	-	TGTGCCAGCAGCGGAGGGGGCAGGAACACTGAAGCTTTCTTT	CASSGGGRNTEAFF
TRBV30	-	TRBJ2-6	-	TGTGCCTGGAATGAGGGCAGTCGCAGCTCTGGGGCCAACGTCCTGACTTTC	CAWNEGSRSSGANVLTF
TRBV9	-	TRBJ1-1	-	TGTGCCAGCAGCGTAGCGAAGGGGGAAGCTTTCTTT	CASSVAKGEAFF
TRBV6-1	-	TRBJ2-7	-	TGTGCCAGCAGTGAATACGTCGGGAGCTCCTACGAGCAGTACTTC	CASSEYVGSSYEQYF
TRBV30	TRBD1	TRBJ1-5	once	TGTGCCTGGAGTCTAGGACAGGGCGGGCAGCCCCAGCATTTT	CAWSLGQGGQPQHF
TRBV7-6	-	TRBJ1-5	-	TGTGCCAGCAGCCCAACGGGGCAGGGACGCAATCAGCCCCAGCATTTT	CASSPTGQGRNQPQHF
TRBV30	-	TRBJ2-7	-	TGTGCCTACAGGGATTTGGGCTCCTACGAGCAGTACTTC	CAYRDLGSYEQYF
TRBV5-1	-	TRBJ2-2	-	TGCGCCAGCAGCCTCGGACGAACCGGGGAGCTGTTTTTT	CASSLGRTGELFF
TRBV5-4	TRBD1	TRBJ1-2	-	TGTGCCAGCAGCACATGGACAGGGAGTAATTATGGCTACACCTTC	CASSTWTGSNYGYTF
TRBV9	TRBD2	TRBJ2-2	-	TGTGCCAGCAGCGTCCATAGCGGGGGCCACACCGGGGAGCTGTTTTTT	CASSVHSGGHTGELFF
TRBV4-1	-	TRBJ2-7	-	TGCGCCAGCAGCCAATTCCTGGGAGGGGGCACTTACGAGCAGTACTTC	CASSQFLGGGTYEQYF
TRBV27	TRBD1	TRBJ1-6	-	TGTGCCAGCAGTTTGGACAGGGCATATAATTCACCCCTCCACTTT	CASSLDRAYNSPLHF
TRBV5-8	-	TRBJ2-3	-	TGTGCCAGCCGCGCCCTGACTTCCACAGATACGCAGTATTTT	CASRALTSTDTQYF
TRBV15	-	TRBJ2-7	-	TGTGCCACCAGCAGTGAGGGGAAGTCCTACGAGCAGTACTTC	CATSSEGKSYEQYF
TRBV7-9	-	TRBJ2-7	-	TGTGCCAGCAGCCGGGACCACGAGCAGTACTTC	CASSRDHEQYF
TRBV27	-	TRBJ2-1	-	TGTGCCAGCAGCGTAGGGTATGAGCAGTTCTTC	CASSVGYEQFF
TRBV19	-	TRBJ1-4	few	TGTGCCACCGCCAGTAGGTCAACTAATGAAAAACTGTTTTTT	CATASRSTNEKLFF
TRBV30	TRBD2	TRBJ2-1	-	TGTGCCTGGAGTGCCTTAGCGGGGGGCTCCTACAATGAGCAGTTCTTC	CAWSALAGGSYNEQFF
TRBV5-6	-	TRBJ2-1	-	TGTGCCACTTTACAAGGACCCCGAGACAATGAGCAGTTCTTC	CATLQGPRDNEQFF
TRBV5-6	TRBD1	TRBJ2-3	-	TGTGCCAGCAGCCAGGACAGGGTGCGCACAGATACGCAGTATTTT	CASSQDRVRTDTQYF
TRBV11-2	-	TRBJ2-1	few	TGTGCCAGCAGCGGGGGACTCAGCTCCTACAATGAGCAGTTCTTC	CASSGGLSSYNEQFF
TRBV30	-	TRBJ2-5	-	TGTGCCTGGAGCAGGGCGGCGGGACAAGAGACCCAGTACTTC	CAWSRAAGQETQYF
TRBV25-1	-	TRBJ1-1	-	TGTGCCAGCAGTCGGGGGGCTGAAGCTTTCTTT	CASSRGAEAFF